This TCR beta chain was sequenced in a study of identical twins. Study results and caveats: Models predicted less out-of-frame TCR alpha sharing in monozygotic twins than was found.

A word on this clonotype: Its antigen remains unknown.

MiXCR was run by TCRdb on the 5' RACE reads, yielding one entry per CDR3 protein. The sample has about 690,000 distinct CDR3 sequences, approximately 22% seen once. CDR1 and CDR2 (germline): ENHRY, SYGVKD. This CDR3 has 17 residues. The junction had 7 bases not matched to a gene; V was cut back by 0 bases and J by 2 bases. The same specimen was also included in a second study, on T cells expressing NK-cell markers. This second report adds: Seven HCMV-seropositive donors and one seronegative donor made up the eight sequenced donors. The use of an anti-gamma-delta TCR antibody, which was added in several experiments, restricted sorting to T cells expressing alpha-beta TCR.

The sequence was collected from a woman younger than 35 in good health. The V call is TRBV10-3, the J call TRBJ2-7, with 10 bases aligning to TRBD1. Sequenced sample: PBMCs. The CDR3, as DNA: TGTGCCATCAGTGAGTCGTCCGGGACAGGGGTAACCTACGAGCAGTACTTC. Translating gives CAISESSGTGVTYEQYF.